The sequence of this TCR beta chain was determined in a study of Graves' ophthalmopathy and Graves' hyperthyroidism (dated by TCRdb to the late 2010s). For context, the study as a whole: Peripheral blood was collected before any treatment was given, at the time of initial diagnosis. An independent validation cohort was composed of 18 hyperthyroidism patients and some 16 patients who later progressed from hyperthyroidism to ophthalmopathy. Following sampling, methimazole starting at 30 mg daily was administered to hyperthyroidism patients, and high-dose intravenous methylprednisolone was administered to ophthalmopathy patients. The 75 to 100 discovery patients were randomly divided into training and test sets at a 7:3 ratio. TCR beta repertoire signatures were used to distinguish Graves' ophthalmopathy from Graves' hyperthyroidism and to predict progression to ophthalmopathy. To explore V-J signatures that separate ophthalmopathy from hyperthyroidism, a discovery set of around 97 patients was enrolled, consisting of about 45 with ophthalmopathy and roughly 60 with stable hyperthyroidism. In total, around 140 blood samples were TCR-sequenced: 43 ophthalmopathy, about 75 hyperthyroidism and about 17 hyperthyroidism-to-ophthalmopathy patients. T-cell repertoires of thyroid tissue and blood were compared in about six hyperthyroidism patients.

The CDR3 contains 14 residues, cysteine and phenylalanine counted. Only CDR3 DNA remains: 42 bases, in frame from the first base. The germline V gene (reference sequence) yields DFQATT for CDR1 and SNEGSKA for CDR2. V is pruned by 3 bases and J by 5 bases, leaving 9 bases of the junction without a gene match. Findings and caveats that apply to the study as a whole: In validation, the model predicted ophthalmopathy progression with 70.59% sensitivity and 72% to 80% specificity; some 13 predicted patients were CT-confirmed with GO in a median of around 6.5 months. No statistical method was used to predetermine the sample size, and group allocation was not hidden from the investigators. Most of the expanded thyroid clonotypes with a frequency above 0.001 were also detected in blood, and it was suggested that the thyroid immune response may be reflected by blood repertoires. In cross-validation, the 13-signature model distinguished ophthalmopathy from stable hyperthyroidism with 85% to 90% sensitivity and 81.08% specificity, and in the test set the corresponding values were about 80% and 75%.

Patients with ophthalmopathy had moderately to severely active disease, with a Clinical Activity Score of 3 or more, a NOSPECS grade of 4 or more, and a disease duration of less than 3 months. Patients with other autoimmune diseases, uncontrolled infections, pregnancy or lactation were excluded from the study. Clinical symptoms, serum thyroxine, TRAb, thyroid ultrasound and orbital computed tomography were used for diagnosis. PBMCs were isolated from about 10 ml of fresh peripheral blood by Ficoll-Paque density gradient centrifugation. Total RNA was extracted using Trizol reagent, and RNA quality was checked on an Agilent 2100 Bioanalyzer. This clonotype was seen at least ten times. Which antigen it targets is not known. Per-nucleotide qualities are absent, and no much larger clonotype sits a single base away. TCR beta CDR3 regions were amplified from RNA transcripts for repertoire sequencing. A first-round RT-PCR used HTBI primers with the Qiagen OneStep RT-PCR kit, followed by a second-round multiplex PCR, size selection and purification. Libraries were sequenced paired-end with 100 bp reads on an Illumina HiSeq2000. The study's own analysis went as follows. SOAPnuke was used to process the reads, throwing out any read that had adapters, had uncalled bases, had a mean Phred below 15, or lacked an exact constant-primer or identifier match. High-quality paired reads were merged with COPE v1.2.5. Each unique nucleotide sequence was treated as a clonotype, and MiTCR v1.1 was used to align the clonotypes to the IMGT TRB V, D and J references. The analysis was limited to V-J combinations with a frequency above 0.0001, which together covered over 99% of the repertoires. A TCR clonal expansion and chaos score per V-J combination was defined as the ratio of F50 clonal expansion to chaos observed in the TCRdist matrix. Welch's t-statistics and random forest were used to reduce the features to approximately 13 V-J combinations, which were then used as input to a naive Bayes classifier. Thyroid-blood repertoire similarity was quantified with the Morisita-Horn index. Using fastp at Q25 and MiXCR, TCRdb reprocessed the public reads and kept productive beta chains. Entries are consolidated by CDR3 protein sequence, retaining the most common genes and DNA. The V and J calls were determined by TCRdb, not by the authors. The sample records approximately 150,000 distinct CDR3 sequences, just under 40% of which are singletons. The ten largest clones take up 8% to 9% of the sample.

This TCR came from a man younger than 45 with Graves' ophthalmopathy. Donor details come from another sample of the same person, matched by shared clones. The sequenced sample consisted of peripheral blood. Recombination joined TRBV20-1 with TRBJ1-2; 7 bases in the junction line up with TRBD1. The CDR3 is CSASPGTESYGYTF. The DNA sequence is given as TGCAGTGCTAGCCCCGGGACAGAGAGTTATGGCTACACCTTC.